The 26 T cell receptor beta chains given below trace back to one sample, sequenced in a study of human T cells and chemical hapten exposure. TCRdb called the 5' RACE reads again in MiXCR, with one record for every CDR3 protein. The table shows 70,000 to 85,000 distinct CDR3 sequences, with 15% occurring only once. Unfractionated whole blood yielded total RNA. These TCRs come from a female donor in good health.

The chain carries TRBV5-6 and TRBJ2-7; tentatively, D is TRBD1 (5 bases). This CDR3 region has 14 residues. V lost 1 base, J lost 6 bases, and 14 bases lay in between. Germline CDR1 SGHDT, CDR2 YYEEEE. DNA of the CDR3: TGTGCCAGCAGCTTGATAGGGGAAGGGATCGAGCAGTACTTC. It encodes CASSLIGEGIEQYF.

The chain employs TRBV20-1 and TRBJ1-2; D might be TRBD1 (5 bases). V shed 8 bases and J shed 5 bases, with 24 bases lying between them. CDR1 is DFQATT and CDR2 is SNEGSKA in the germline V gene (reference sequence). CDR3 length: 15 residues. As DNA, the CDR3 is TGCAGTTCACAACGCAGGGCGGGGTATGGGTATGGCTACACCTTC. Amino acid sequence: CSSQRRAGYGYGYTF.

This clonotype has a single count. The CDR3 protein is CASSLEAAGGYEQYF. In nucleotides, the CDR3 is TGTGCCAGCAGCTTGGAGGCGGCGGGAGGCTACGAGCAGTACTTC. The gene calls are TRBV5-4 and TRBJ2-7, with 8 bases identical to TRBD2. The J segment lost 3 bases and the V segment lost 0 bases, leaving 5 bases of the junction unmatched. Germline CDR1 reads SGHNT; CDR2 reads YYREEE (reference sequence). The length of the CDR3 is 15 residues.

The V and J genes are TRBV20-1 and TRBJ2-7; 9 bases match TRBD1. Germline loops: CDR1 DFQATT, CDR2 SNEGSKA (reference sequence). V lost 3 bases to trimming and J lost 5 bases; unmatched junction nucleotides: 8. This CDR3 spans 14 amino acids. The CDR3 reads CSARGDRGGHEQYF. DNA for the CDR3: TGCAGTGCTAGGGGTGACAGGGGGGGACACGAGCAGTACTTC.

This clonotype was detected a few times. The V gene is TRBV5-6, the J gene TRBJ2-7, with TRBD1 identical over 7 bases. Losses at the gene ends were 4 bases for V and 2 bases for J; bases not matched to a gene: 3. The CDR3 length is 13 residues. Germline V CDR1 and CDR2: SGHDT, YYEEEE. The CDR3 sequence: CASSIGTAYEQYF. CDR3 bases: TGTGCCAGCAGCATAGGGACAGCCTACGAGCAGTACTTC.

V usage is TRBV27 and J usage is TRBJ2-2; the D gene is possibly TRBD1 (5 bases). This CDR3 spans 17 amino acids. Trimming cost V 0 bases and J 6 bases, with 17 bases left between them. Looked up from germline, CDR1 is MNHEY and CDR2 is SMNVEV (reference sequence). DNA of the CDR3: TGTGCCAGCAGTTTATCTTCAGGGTTTGGTGAGGCCGGGGAGCTGTTTTTT. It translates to CASSLSSGFGEAGELFF.

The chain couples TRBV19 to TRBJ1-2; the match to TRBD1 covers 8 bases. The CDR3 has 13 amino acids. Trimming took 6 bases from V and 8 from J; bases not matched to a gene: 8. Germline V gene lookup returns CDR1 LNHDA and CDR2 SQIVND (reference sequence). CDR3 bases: TGTGCCAGTAGCCCGACAGGGGCGGGGGGCTACACCTTC. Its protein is CASSPTGAGGYTF.

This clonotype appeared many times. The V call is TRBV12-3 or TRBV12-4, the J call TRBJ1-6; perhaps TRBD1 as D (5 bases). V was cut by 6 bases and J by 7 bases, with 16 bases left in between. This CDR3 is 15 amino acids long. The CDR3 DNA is TGTGCCAGCAGACCACCGGGGCGGTTAAATTCACCCCTCCACTTT. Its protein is CASRPPGRLNSPLHF.

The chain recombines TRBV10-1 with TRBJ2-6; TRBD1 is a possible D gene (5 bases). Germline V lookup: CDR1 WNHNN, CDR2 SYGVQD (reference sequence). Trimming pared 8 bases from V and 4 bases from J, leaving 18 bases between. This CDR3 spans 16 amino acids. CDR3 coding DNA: TGCGCCAGCGAAACGTTGGGGAACAGGGGGGCCAACGTCCTGACTTTC. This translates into CASETLGNRGANVLTF.

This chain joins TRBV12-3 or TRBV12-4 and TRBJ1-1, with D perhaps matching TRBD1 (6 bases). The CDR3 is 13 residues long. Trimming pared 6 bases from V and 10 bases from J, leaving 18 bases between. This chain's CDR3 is CASSATGARVAFF. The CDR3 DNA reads TGTGCCAGCAGCGCGACGGGGGCGAGGGTAGCTTTCTTT.

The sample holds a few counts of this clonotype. The DNA of the CDR3 is TGCAGTGCTAGCCAGACAGGCCTCATGTCGAGCACTGAAGCTTTCTTT. Translating gives CSASQTGLMSSTEAFF. The gene calls are TRBV20-1 and TRBJ1-1; TRBD1 is a possible D gene (6 bases). This CDR3 comprises 16 residues. Germline V lookup: CDR1 DFQATT, CDR2 SNEGSKA (reference sequence). V was cut by 3 bases and J by 4 bases, with 21 bases left in between.

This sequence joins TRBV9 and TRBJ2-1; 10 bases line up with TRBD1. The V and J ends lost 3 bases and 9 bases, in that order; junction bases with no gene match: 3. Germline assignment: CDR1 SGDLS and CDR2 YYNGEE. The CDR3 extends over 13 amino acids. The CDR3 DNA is TGTGCCAGCAGCGCGGGGACAGGGGCTGAGCAGTTCTTC. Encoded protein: CASSAGTGAEQFF.

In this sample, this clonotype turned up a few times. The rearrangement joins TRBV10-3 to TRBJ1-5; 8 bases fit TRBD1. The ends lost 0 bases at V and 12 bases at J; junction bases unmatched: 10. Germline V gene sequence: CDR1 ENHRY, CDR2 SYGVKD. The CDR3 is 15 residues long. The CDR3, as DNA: TGTGCCATCAGTGAGTCGACGGACAGGGAAGGGTACCAGCATTTT. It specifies CAISESTDREGYQHF.

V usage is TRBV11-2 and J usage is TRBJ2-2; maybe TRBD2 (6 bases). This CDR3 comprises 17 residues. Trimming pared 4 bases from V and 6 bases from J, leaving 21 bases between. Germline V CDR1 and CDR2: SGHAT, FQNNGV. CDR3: CASSSLRRTGAAGELFF. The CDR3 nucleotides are TGTGCCAGCAGCTCCCTAAGGCGGACGGGAGCCGCCGGGGAGCTGTTTTTT.

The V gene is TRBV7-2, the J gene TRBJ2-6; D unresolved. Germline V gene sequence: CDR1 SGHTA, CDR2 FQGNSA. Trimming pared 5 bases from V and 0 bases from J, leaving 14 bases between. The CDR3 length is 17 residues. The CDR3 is CASSLSLTYSGANVLTF. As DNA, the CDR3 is TGTGCCAGCAGCCTATCTCTGACTTACTCTGGGGCCAACGTCCTGACTTTC.

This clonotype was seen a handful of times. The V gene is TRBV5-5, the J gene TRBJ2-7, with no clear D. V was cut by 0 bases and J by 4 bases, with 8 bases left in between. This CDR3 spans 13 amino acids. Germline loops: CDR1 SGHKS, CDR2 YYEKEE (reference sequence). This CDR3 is CASSLDSAYEQYF. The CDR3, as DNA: TGTGCCAGCAGCTTGGATTCAGCATACGAGCAGTACTTC.

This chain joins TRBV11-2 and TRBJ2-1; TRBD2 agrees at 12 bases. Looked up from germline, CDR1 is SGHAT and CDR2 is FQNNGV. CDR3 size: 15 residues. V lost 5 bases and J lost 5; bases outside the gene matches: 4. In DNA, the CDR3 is TGTGCCAGCAGCCTAGCGGGGGGGACTAACAATGAGCAGTTCTTC. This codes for CASSLAGGTNNEQFF.

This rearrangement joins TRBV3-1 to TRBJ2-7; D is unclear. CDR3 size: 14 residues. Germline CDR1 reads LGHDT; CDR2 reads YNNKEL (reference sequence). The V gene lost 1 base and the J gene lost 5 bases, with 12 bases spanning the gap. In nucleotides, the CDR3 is TGTGCCAGCAGCCAAGTCATGGGCACAAACGAGCAGTACTTC. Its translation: CASSQVMGTNEQYF.

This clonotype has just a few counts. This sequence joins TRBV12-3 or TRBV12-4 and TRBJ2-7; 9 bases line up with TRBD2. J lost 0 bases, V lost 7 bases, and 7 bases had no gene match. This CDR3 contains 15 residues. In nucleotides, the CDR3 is TGTGCCAGCAAGGGTGGTAGCGGGAGCTCCTACGAGCAGTACTTC. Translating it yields CASKGGSGSSYEQYF.

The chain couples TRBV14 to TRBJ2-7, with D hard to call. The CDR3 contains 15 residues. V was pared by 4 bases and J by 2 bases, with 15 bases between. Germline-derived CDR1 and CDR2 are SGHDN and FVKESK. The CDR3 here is CASSPSGSLAYEQYF. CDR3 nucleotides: TGTGCCAGCAGCCCCTCCGGCAGTCTCGCCTACGAGCAGTACTTC.

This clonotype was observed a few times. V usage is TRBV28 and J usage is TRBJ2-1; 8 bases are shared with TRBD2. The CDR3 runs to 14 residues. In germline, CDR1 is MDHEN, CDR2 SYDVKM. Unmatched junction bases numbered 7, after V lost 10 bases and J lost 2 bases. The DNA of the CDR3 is TGTGCCACCTTCGGGGGGGCCACCTACAATGAGCAGTTCTTC. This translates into CATFGGATYNEQFF. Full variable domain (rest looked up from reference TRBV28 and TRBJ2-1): DVKVTQSSRYLVKRTGEKVFLECVQDMDHENMFWYRQDPGLGLRLIYFSYDVKMKEKGDIPEGYSVSREKKERFSLILESASTNQTSMYLCATFGGATYNEQFFGPGTRLTVL.

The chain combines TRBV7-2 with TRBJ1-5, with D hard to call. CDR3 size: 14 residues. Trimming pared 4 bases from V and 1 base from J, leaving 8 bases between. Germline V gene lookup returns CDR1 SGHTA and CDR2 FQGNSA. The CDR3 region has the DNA TGTGCCAGCAGCTCTCAGGACAGCAATCAGCCCCAGCATTTT. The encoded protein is CASSSQDSNQPQHF.

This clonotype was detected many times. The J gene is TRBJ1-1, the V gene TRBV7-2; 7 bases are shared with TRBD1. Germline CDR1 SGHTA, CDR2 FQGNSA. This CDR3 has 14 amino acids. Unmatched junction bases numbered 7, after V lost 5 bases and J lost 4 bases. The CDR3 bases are TGTGCCAGCAGCCCGCAGGGGGTAGGCACTGAAGCTTTCTTT. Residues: CASSPQGVGTEAFF.

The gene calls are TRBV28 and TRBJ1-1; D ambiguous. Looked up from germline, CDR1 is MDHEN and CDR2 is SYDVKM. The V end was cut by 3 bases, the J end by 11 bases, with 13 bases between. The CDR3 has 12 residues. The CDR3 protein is CASSFRSREAFF. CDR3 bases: TGTGCCAGCAGTTTCAGGAGCCGGGAGGCTTTCTTT.

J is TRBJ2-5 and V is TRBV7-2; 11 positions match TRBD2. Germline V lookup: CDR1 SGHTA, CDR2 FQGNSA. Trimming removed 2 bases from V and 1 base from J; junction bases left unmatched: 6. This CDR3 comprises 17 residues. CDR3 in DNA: TGTGCCAGCAGCTTATCCTTAGCGGGGGGGTTCCAAGAGACCCAGTACTTC. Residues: CASSLSLAGGFQETQYF.

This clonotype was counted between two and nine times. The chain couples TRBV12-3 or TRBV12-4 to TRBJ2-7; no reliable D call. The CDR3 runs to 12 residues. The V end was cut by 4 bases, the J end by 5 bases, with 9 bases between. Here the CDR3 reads CASSSVFHEQYF. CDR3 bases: TGTGCCAGCAGTTCAGTCTTCCACGAGCAGTACTTC.